The present TCR beta chain was sequenced within a study of blood T cell repertoires in COVID-19. The overall study: T cells, B-cell-depleted T cells, or PBMCs provided the cDNA or gDNA that served as material.

The CDR3 length is 13 residues. Germline V CDR1 and CDR2: MNHNY, SVGAGI (reference sequence). V lost 6 bases and J 5 bases, leaving 13 bases between the germline ends. The repertoire was sequenced with immunoSEQ multiplex PCR; TCRdb's copy has only in-frame clones and lacks some. The data contain around 430,000 clones, roughly 88% of them singletons. This clone has more than one count but fewer than ten. The receptor's source is a woman aged 50 to 65 with COVID-19, enrolled during active disease. The chain recombines TRBV6-6 with TRBJ1-1; maybe TRBD1 (5 bases). Material for sequencing was peripheral blood. CDR3 protein: CASSKAGMTEAFF. The CDR3 DNA reads TGTGCCAGCAGCAAAGCAGGGATGACTGAAGCTTTCTTT.